The subject of this entry is one T cell receptor (beta chain). Its target is unknown. These data are taken from a study of T cells expressing NK-cell markers. As for the study in general: The authors derived TCR beta repertoires from sorted CD3+CD56+NKG2C+, CD3+CD56+NKG2C- and CD3+CD56-NKG2C+ T cells. One of the eight sequenced donors was seronegative, whereas the other seven were HCMV-seropositive. Study-wide findings and caveats: NKG2C+ dominant clonotype frequencies in 5 or 6 donors were 1.0-7.0% of CD8+ T cells. Specificity for HCMV among expanded NKG2C+ T cell clones was not established.

The germline CDR1 and CDR2 sequences are SEHNR and FQNEAQ (reference sequence). The CDR3 is 15 residues long. TCRdb re-called the 5' RACE reads, yielding one record per CDR3 amino acid sequence without DNA. This repertoire comprises a few hundred thousand distinct CDR3 sequences; its ten largest clones make up around 5.2%. Sequencing input: blood T cells: a sorted CD56 or NKG2C T cell subset, CD4+ or CD8+ T cells, or bulk PBMC T cells (not recorded which). This clonotype was obtained from a man aged 18-70 years in good health. V usage is TRBV7-9 and J usage is TRBJ2-6; TCRdb names TRBD1, which stays unverified in the absence of DNA. This chain's CDR3 is CASSRDRAGANVLTF. Combining the CDR3 with reference TRBV7-9 and TRBJ2-6 gives the whole variable domain DTGVSQNPRHKITKRGQNVTFRCDPISEHNRLYWYRQTLGQGPEFLTYFQNEAQLEKSRLLSDRFSAERPKGSFSTLEIQRTEQGDSAMYLCASSRDRAGANVLTFGAGSRLTVL.